This TCR beta chain came from a study of T cells after yellow fever vaccination. This clonotype has just a few counts. TCRdb independently ran MiXCR on the 5' RACE reads; one entry per CDR3 protein. Among about 340,000 distinct CDR3 sequences listed, under 5% were seen once. V lost 1 base, J lost 1 base, and 21 bases lay in between. Germline V gene lookup returns CDR1 DFQATT and CDR2 SNEGSKA (reference sequence). The CDR3 runs 18 residues. The TCR originated in a man between 18 and 35 years old who received the YFV17D yellow fever vaccine. The genes are TRBV20-1 and TRBJ2-3; possibly TRBD2 for D (5 bases). Sample: PBMCs, taken 5 days after the yellow fever booster vaccination. The CDR3 nucleotides are TGCAGTGCTAGAGTTCTTATCCCCCCTAGCTGGGGCACAGATACGCAGTATTTT. Translating gives CSARVLIPPSWGTDTQYF.